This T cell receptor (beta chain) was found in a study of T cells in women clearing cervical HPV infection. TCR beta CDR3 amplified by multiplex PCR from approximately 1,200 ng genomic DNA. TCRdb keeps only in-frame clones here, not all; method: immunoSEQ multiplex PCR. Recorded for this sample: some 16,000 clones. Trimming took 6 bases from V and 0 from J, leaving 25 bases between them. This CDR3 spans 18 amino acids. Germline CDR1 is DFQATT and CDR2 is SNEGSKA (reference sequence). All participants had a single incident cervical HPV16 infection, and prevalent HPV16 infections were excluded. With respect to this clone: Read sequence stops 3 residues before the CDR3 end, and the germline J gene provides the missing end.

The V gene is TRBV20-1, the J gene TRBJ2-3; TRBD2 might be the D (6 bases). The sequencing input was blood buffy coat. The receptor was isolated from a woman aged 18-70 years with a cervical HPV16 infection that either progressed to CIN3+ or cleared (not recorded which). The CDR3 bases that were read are TGCAGTGCCGAGGGGCGGTGGGGAAGGGGAGGTAGCACAGATACG. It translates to CSAEGRWGRGGSTDT. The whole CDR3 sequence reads CSAEGRWGRGGSTDTQYF.